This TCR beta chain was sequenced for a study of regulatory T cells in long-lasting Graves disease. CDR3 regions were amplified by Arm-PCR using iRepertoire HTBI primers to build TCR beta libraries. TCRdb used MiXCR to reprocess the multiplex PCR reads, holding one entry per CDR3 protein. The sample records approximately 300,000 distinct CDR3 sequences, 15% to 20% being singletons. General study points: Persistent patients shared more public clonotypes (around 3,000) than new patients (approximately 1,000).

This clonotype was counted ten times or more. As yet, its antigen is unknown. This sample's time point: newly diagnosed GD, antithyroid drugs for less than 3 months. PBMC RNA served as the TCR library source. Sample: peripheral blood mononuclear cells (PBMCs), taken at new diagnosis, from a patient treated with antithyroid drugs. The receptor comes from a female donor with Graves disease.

The CDR3 region is CSAKPRTLVGQFF. As DNA, the CDR3 is TGCAGTGCCAAGCCCCGAACGTTAGTGGGGCAGTTCTTC. The rearrangement uses TRBV20-1 and TRBJ2-1; D gene unclear. The CDR3 is 13 amino acids. V lost 6 bases and J 12 bases, leaving 21 bases between the germline ends. Germline CDR1 and CDR2: DFQATT and SNEGSKA (reference sequence).